This is a list of T cell receptor beta chains from one sample in a study of T-cell memory formation after mild COVID-19. TCRdb fed the 5' RACE reads into MiXCR, producing one record per CDR3 protein. The sample lists around 65,000 distinct CDR3 sequences; roughly 9.9% were seen once. Sequences were obtained from PBMCs or a T cell subset sorted from them (not recorded which). All receptors come from a man younger than 30 who had mild COVID-19 (a few samples of this study predate the infection). Cell type and time point are not known. CDR3s include the opening cysteine and the closing phenylalanine or tryptophan. The D gene is left open where the match is weak. Part of the rows lack a size; the others show once, few, many or a class for expanded clones.

v_gene: TRBV6-2/TRBV6-3; j_gene: TRBJ2-6; d_gene: -; abundance: few; CDR3nt: TGTGCCAGCACCCTCCTATGGGGTCGGTCTGGGGCCAACGTCCTGACTTTC; CDR3aa: CASTLLWGRSGANVLTF
v_gene: TRBV18; j_gene: TRBJ1-1; d_gene: TRBD1; abundance: -; CDR3nt: TGTGCCAGCTCAGCGGGACAGGCGAACACTGAAGCTTTCTTT; CDR3aa: CASSAGQANTEAFF
v_gene: TRBV5-1; j_gene: TRBJ2-6; d_gene: -; abundance: -; CDR3nt: TGCGCCAGCAAAGACAGCCCCTCTGGGGCCAACGTCCTGACTTTC; CDR3aa: CASKDSPSGANVLTF
v_gene: TRBV7-2; j_gene: TRBJ2-1; d_gene: -; abundance: many; CDR3nt: TGTGCCAGCAGCCCCCCGGGGGCGGGCTATGAGCAGTTCTTC; CDR3aa: CASSPPGAGYEQFF
v_gene: TRBV6-5; j_gene: TRBJ2-6; d_gene: TRBD1; abundance: -; CDR3nt: TGTGCCAGCAGTCCACGGCAGGGGGCGGGAGGGGCCAACGTCCTGACTTTC; CDR3aa: CASSPRQGAGGANVLTF
v_gene: TRBV7-7; j_gene: TRBJ2-3; d_gene: TRBD1; abundance: -; CDR3nt: TGTGCCAGCAGCATAAGGACAGGCAGCACAGATACGCAGTATTTT; CDR3aa: CASSIRTGSTDTQYF
v_gene: TRBV7-9; j_gene: TRBJ1-5; d_gene: -; abundance: -; CDR3nt: TGTGCCAGCAGCTTAGAAGCAGGGAGCAATCAGCCCCAGCATTTT; CDR3aa: CASSLEAGSNQPQHF
v_gene: TRBV5-1; j_gene: TRBJ1-5; d_gene: -; abundance: -; CDR3nt: TGCGCCAGCAGCTTGGACGGGGGCGCCGCTCAGCCCCAGCATTTT; CDR3aa: CASSLDGGAAQPQHF
v_gene: TRBV7-2; j_gene: TRBJ2-5; d_gene: -; abundance: many; CDR3nt: TGTGCCAGCAGCCCTCGGGTCAGTCAAGAGACCCAGTACTTC; CDR3aa: CASSPRVSQETQYF
v_gene: TRBV5-1; j_gene: TRBJ2-5; d_gene: -; abundance: -; CDR3nt: TGCGCCAGCAGCTTGGCCTCGTTATCAGAGACCCAGTACTTC; CDR3aa: CASSLASLSETQYF
v_gene: TRBV5-8; j_gene: TRBJ1-1; d_gene: TRBD1; abundance: -; CDR3nt: TGTGCCAGCAGCATATACACAGGGGCCATGAACACTGAAGCTTTCTTT; CDR3aa: CASSIYTGAMNTEAFF
v_gene: TRBV4-3; j_gene: TRBJ2-1; d_gene: -; abundance: many; CDR3nt: TGCGCCAGCAGCCCGACAGCTTACAATGAGCAGTTCTTC; CDR3aa: CASSPTAYNEQFF
v_gene: TRBV3-1; j_gene: TRBJ2-3; d_gene: -; abundance: few; CDR3nt: TGTGCCAGCAGCCAAATGACGTCTAGTTTCGAGACGCAGTATTTT; CDR3aa: CASSQMTSSFETQYF
v_gene: TRBV7-2; j_gene: TRBJ1-1; d_gene: -; abundance: many; CDR3nt: TGTGCCAGCAGCCGCGGGGGGATGAACACTGAAGCTTTCTTT; CDR3aa: CASSRGGMNTEAFF
v_gene: TRBV14; j_gene: TRBJ2-3; d_gene: -; abundance: -; CDR3nt: TGTGCCAGCAGCTTCGGACGATGGGGCACAGATACGCAGTATTTT; CDR3aa: CASSFGRWGTDTQYF
v_gene: TRBV7-9; j_gene: TRBJ2-1; d_gene: -; abundance: few; CDR3nt: TGTGCCAGCAGCGGAGGCCCATCCTACAATGAGCAGTTCTTC; CDR3aa: CASSGGPSYNEQFF
v_gene: TRBV11-2; j_gene: TRBJ1-5; d_gene: TRBD1; abundance: many; CDR3nt: TGTGCCAGCAGCGTAGGGACAGGGGGACAGCCCCAGCATTTT; CDR3aa: CASSVGTGGQPQHF
v_gene: TRBV3-1; j_gene: TRBJ2-3; d_gene: -; abundance: -; CDR3nt: TGTGCCAGCAGTTTCATCGGAACAGATACGCAGTATTTT; CDR3aa: CASSFIGTDTQYF
v_gene: TRBV7-2; j_gene: TRBJ2-5; d_gene: -; abundance: many; CDR3nt: TGTGCCAGCAGCAGACGGGACTCCGGTGGGGTCGAGACCCAGTACTTC; CDR3aa: CASSRRDSGGVETQYF
v_gene: TRBV6-4; j_gene: TRBJ2-1; d_gene: TRBD2; abundance: few; CDR3nt: TGTGCCAGCAGTATCGGACTAGCTAATGAGCAGTTCTTC; CDR3aa: CASSIGLANEQFF
v_gene: TRBV7-9; j_gene: TRBJ2-4; d_gene: -; abundance: many; CDR3nt: TGTGCCAGCAGCTTCGACAATCTAGGGGCCAAAAACATTCAGTACTTC; CDR3aa: CASSFDNLGAKNIQYF
v_gene: TRBV7-9; j_gene: TRBJ2-3; d_gene: TRBD2; abundance: medium-sized; CDR3nt: TGTGCCAGCAGCGCCGGGACTAGTATCACAGATACGCAGTATTTT; CDR3aa: CASSAGTSITDTQYF
v_gene: TRBV18; j_gene: TRBJ2-1; d_gene: -; abundance: many; CDR3nt: TGTGCCAGCTCGGGGGACCCCAATGAGCAGTTCTTC; CDR3aa: CASSGDPNEQFF
v_gene: TRBV29-1; j_gene: TRBJ2-4; d_gene: -; abundance: -; CDR3nt: TGCAGCGTTGAAGAGGGGAACAAAAACATTCAGTACTTC; CDR3aa: CSVEEGNKNIQYF
v_gene: TRBV5-1; j_gene: TRBJ2-1; d_gene: -; abundance: few; CDR3nt: TGCGCCAGCAGTTACCCCGGGGGGCCCCGCTACAATGAGCAGTTCTTC; CDR3aa: CASSYPGGPRYNEQFF
v_gene: TRBV2; j_gene: TRBJ2-1; d_gene: -; abundance: -; CDR3nt: TGTGCCAGCAGTGTCCTAAAAGTGTATGAGCAGTTCTTC; CDR3aa: CASSVLKVYEQFF
v_gene: TRBV14; j_gene: TRBJ2-7; d_gene: -; abundance: few; CDR3nt: TGTGCCAGCAGCCAAGATGAGTCGCCAGGGTATTCCTACGAGCAGTACTTC; CDR3aa: CASSQDESPGYSYEQYF
v_gene: TRBV7-2; j_gene: TRBJ2-5; d_gene: -; abundance: -; CDR3nt: TGTGCCAGCAGCTTAGCGGGGGTGTGGGAGACCCAGTACTTC; CDR3aa: CASSLAGVWETQYF
v_gene: TRBV29-1; j_gene: TRBJ2-2; d_gene: -; abundance: few; CDR3nt: TGCAGCGGGGGCAGGGGAACCGGGGAGCTGTTTTTT; CDR3aa: CSGGRGTGELFF
v_gene: TRBV15; j_gene: TRBJ1-3; d_gene: -; abundance: few; CDR3nt: TGTGCCACCAAACCTAGCTCTGGAAACACCATATATTTT; CDR3aa: CATKPSSGNTIYF
v_gene: TRBV7-2; j_gene: TRBJ2-3; d_gene: -; abundance: few; CDR3nt: TGTGCCAGCAGCTTAAACCCCGGGAGGGGGCGCACAGATACGCAGTATTTT; CDR3aa: CASSLNPGRGRTDTQYF
v_gene: TRBV4-1; j_gene: TRBJ2-1; d_gene: -; abundance: few; CDR3nt: TGCGCCAGCAGCCATCCGACAGGAACCTCCTACAATGAGCAGTTCTTC; CDR3aa: CASSHPTGTSYNEQFF
v_gene: TRBV12-3/TRBV12-4; j_gene: TRBJ2-6; d_gene: -; abundance: few; CDR3nt: TGTGCCAGCAGCACGAGGGCCCCTGGGGCCAACGTCCTGACTTTC; CDR3aa: CASSTRAPGANVLTF
v_gene: TRBV7-2; j_gene: TRBJ2-4; d_gene: -; abundance: many; CDR3nt: TGTGCCAGCAGCTACGCCCGGGGAGACATTCAGTACTTC; CDR3aa: CASSYARGDIQYF
v_gene: TRBV5-1; j_gene: TRBJ2-3; d_gene: TRBD2; abundance: few; CDR3nt: TGCGCCAGCAGCTTGGCCGGGAGGCCAGCGGGTAGCACAGATACGCAGTATTTT; CDR3aa: CASSLAGRPAGSTDTQYF
v_gene: TRBV4-3; j_gene: TRBJ1-5; d_gene: -; abundance: few; CDR3nt: TGCGCCAGCAGCCAAGATGCCAGGCAGACATGGCCCCAGCATTTT; CDR3aa: CASSQDARQTWPQHF
v_gene: TRBV20-1; j_gene: TRBJ2-5; d_gene: TRBD2; abundance: few; CDR3nt: TGCAGTGCTAGCTTCGCGGGGGGACGAGAGACCCAGTACTTC; CDR3aa: CSASFAGGRETQYF
v_gene: TRBV6-4; j_gene: TRBJ2-2; d_gene: -; abundance: few; CDR3nt: TGTGCCAGCAGTCGCCTACCCACGAACACCGGGGAGCTGTTTTTT; CDR3aa: CASSRLPTNTGELFF
v_gene: TRBV7-2; j_gene: TRBJ1-2; d_gene: -; abundance: -; CDR3nt: TGTGCCAGCAGCTTATTGGGGGGGCTAGTTAACTATGGCTACACATTC; CDR3aa: CASSLLGGLVNYGYTF
v_gene: TRBV5-1; j_gene: TRBJ1-4; d_gene: TRBD1; abundance: many; CDR3nt: TGCGCCAGCAGCCGCGCCGGGACAGGGGGTAATGAAAAACTGTTTTTT; CDR3aa: CASSRAGTGGNEKLFF
v_gene: TRBV5-1; j_gene: TRBJ1-4; d_gene: TRBD1; abundance: few; CDR3nt: TGCGCCAGCAGCTCACCGGGACAGCTGGGAACTAATGAAAAACTGTTTTTT; CDR3aa: CASSSPGQLGTNEKLFF
v_gene: TRBV4-1; j_gene: TRBJ1-1; d_gene: -; abundance: few; CDR3nt: TGCGCCAGCAGGAGCCTCACACGCAACACTGAAGCTTTCTTT; CDR3aa: CASRSLTRNTEAFF
v_gene: TRBV6-5; j_gene: TRBJ2-5; d_gene: TRBD2; abundance: -; CDR3nt: TGTGCCAGCAGTCAGATAGCGGGAAAAAAGACCCAGTACTTC; CDR3aa: CASSQIAGKKTQYF
v_gene: TRBV30; j_gene: TRBJ1-2; d_gene: -; abundance: few; CDR3nt: TGTGCCTGGAGTGAACCGGGACTCCTATATGGCTACACCTTC; CDR3aa: CAWSEPGLLYGYTF
v_gene: TRBV7-3; j_gene: TRBJ2-3; d_gene: -; abundance: few; CDR3nt: TGTGCCAGCAGCCCTACTAGTTCCCGAGATACGCAGTATTTT; CDR3aa: CASSPTSSRDTQYF
v_gene: TRBV7-9; j_gene: TRBJ1-6; d_gene: -; abundance: many; CDR3nt: TGTGCCAGCAGCTTAGACTATAATTCACCCCTCCACTTT; CDR3aa: CASSLDYNSPLHF
v_gene: TRBV11-2; j_gene: TRBJ2-7; d_gene: TRBD2; abundance: -; CDR3nt: TGTGCCAGCAGCCTTCAGCGGGGGGGCCTGCACGAGCAGTACTTC; CDR3aa: CASSLQRGGLHEQYF
v_gene: TRBV7-2; j_gene: TRBJ2-3; d_gene: -; abundance: few; CDR3nt: TGTGCCAGCAGCTTAGCGCCGTGGGGCAGCACAGATACGCAGTATTTT; CDR3aa: CASSLAPWGSTDTQYF
v_gene: TRBV7-9; j_gene: TRBJ1-1; d_gene: -; abundance: many; CDR3nt: TGTGCCAGCAGCACGCAGGGCGGCACTGAAGCTTTCTTT; CDR3aa: CASSTQGGTEAFF